The 12 T cell receptor beta chains listed next were all sequenced from one sample in a study of graft-versus-host responses after intestinal transplantation. Sequenced by immunoSEQ multiplex PCR; TCRdb stores in-frame clones only, minus some. The sample includes about 120,000 clones, about 93% of them seen just once. These receptors' antigens are unknown. Here the sequenced sample was unstimulated CD4+ T cells sorted from spleen or lymph node cells, taken before intestinal transplant. Receptors were obtained from a human donor who received an intestinal transplant.

Note on this clone: Distinct nucleotide sequences in the sample also encode this CDR3. The chain employs TRBV5-1 and TRBJ2-1; D not resolved. Germline CDR1 and CDR2: SGHRS and YFSETQ. The CDR3 is made up of 13 amino acids. V was trimmed by 0 bases and J by 3 bases, leaving 4 bases between them. For the CDR3, the DNA is TGCGCCAGCAGCTTGGACGGCTACAATGAGCAGTTCTTC. Its translation: CASSLDGYNEQFF.

This chain links TRBV7-2 with TRBJ2-7, with 8 bases identical to TRBD2. Losses at the gene ends were 4 bases for V and 0 bases for J; bases not matched to a gene: 8. Germline loops: CDR1 SGHTA, CDR2 FQGNSA. The CDR3 loop spans 16 amino acids. The CDR3 region is CASSWRREVPSYEQYF. The CDR3 nucleotides read TGTGCCAGCAGCTGGAGGCGGGAGGTACCCTCCTACGAGCAGTACTTC.

CDR3 sequence reads: CASSPGQLNQPQHF. The CDR3 DNA follows: TGTGCCAGCAGCCCGGGACAGCTCAATCAGCCCCAGCATTTT. J is TRBJ1-5 and V is TRBV5-5; 7 nucleotides line up with TRBD1. J was trimmed by 3 bases and V by 4 bases; bases with no gene match: 4. CDR1 is SGHKS, CDR2 YYEKEE, per germline (reference sequence). There are 14 residues in the CDR3.

This chain connects TRBV28 to TRBJ1-3, with D uncertain. The CDR3 sequence is 15 residues long. Germline V gives CDR1 MDHEN, CDR2 SYDVKM. Trimming removed 6 bases at V and 4 bases at J, with 16 bases between. In nucleotides, the CDR3 is TGTGCCAGCAGCCCTCGTTTTTTTTCGGGAAACACCATATATTTT. The encoded protein is CASSPRFFSGNTIYF.

This clone was seen once. The V and J genes are TRBV6-6 and TRBJ2-1; 11 nucleotides line up with TRBD2. Germline trimming cut 5 bases from V and 4 bases from J; bases unmatched to any gene: 7. CDR3 size: 16 residues. In germline, CDR1 is MNHNY, CDR2 SVGAGI (reference sequence). CDR3 nucleotides: TGTGCCAGCAGTAGGGGGGGGACTAGCGGTTACAATGAGCAGTTCTTC. Its protein product is CASSRGGTSGYNEQFF.

The genes are TRBV28 and TRBJ2-1; D possibly matches TRBD1 or TRBD2 (5 bases each). CDR1 MDHEN and CDR2 SYDVKM come from the germline V gene. The length of the CDR3 is 16 residues. Trimming took off 5 bases at V and 0 bases at J, with 14 bases between the two ends. Here the CDR3 reads CASSRGVWSSYNEQFF. CDR3 nucleotides: TGTGCCAGCAGTAGAGGGGTTTGGTCCTCCTACAATGAGCAGTTCTTC.

The chain is built from TRBV9 and TRBJ2-1, with 13 bases matching TRBD2. CDR1 is SGDLS and CDR2 is YYNGEE in the germline V gene. The CDR3 totals 17 residues. Losses at the gene ends were 3 bases for V and 0 bases for J; bases not matched to a gene: 3. In DNA form, the CDR3 reads TGTGCCAGCAGCGAGACTAGCGGGGGGAGCTCCTACAATGAGCAGTTCTTC. Translated, it gives CASSETSGGSSYNEQFF.

J is TRBJ1-2 and V is TRBV5-1; D gene ambiguous. The CDR3 covers 14 residues. Between the trimmed V and J ends, which lost 0 bases and 6 bases, there was a span of 12 bases. Looked up from germline, CDR1 is SGHRS and CDR2 is YFSETQ. CDR3 sequence: CASSLVEGWNGYTF. In DNA form, the CDR3 reads TGCGCCAGCAGCTTGGTAGAGGGATGGAATGGCTACACCTTC.

The gene calls are TRBV30 and TRBJ1-1; TRBD1 matches 7 bases. The J segment lost 5 bases and the V segment lost 3 bases, leaving 6 bases of the junction unmatched. The V gene's germline CDR1 is GTSNPN and CDR2 SVGIG (reference sequence). This CDR3 contains 13 residues. The CDR3 sequence: CAWRRQGLTEAFF. CDR3 DNA: TGTGCCTGGAGGCGACAGGGATTAACTGAAGCTTTCTTT.

The V gene is TRBV5-1, the J gene TRBJ2-7; maybe TRBD1 (6 bases). V was trimmed by 2 bases and J by 0 bases, leaving 15 bases between them. The CDR3 spans 16 residues. CDR1 and CDR2 (germline): SGHRS, YFSETQ. The CDR3: CASSLLGQGSSYEQYF. CDR3 sequence (DNA): TGCGCCAGCAGCTTATTAGGTCAGGGGAGCTCCTACGAGCAGTACTTC.

This rearrangement joins TRBV5-1 to TRBJ2-2; 7 bases map to TRBD1. The CDR3 has 16 amino acids. Germline V lookup: CDR1 SGHRS, CDR2 YFSETQ. After removal of 5 bases from V and 4 bases from J, the junction contained 11 bases not matched to a gene. The CDR3 spells CASRPTTGPGTGELFF. The CDR3 nucleotides read TGCGCCAGCAGACCCACGACAGGGCCGGGCACCGGGGAGCTGTTTTTT.

The gene calls are TRBV5-1 and TRBJ2-6; D is tentatively TRBD1 or TRBD2 (5 bases each). The CDR3 totals 12 residues. CDR1 and CDR2 (germline): SGHRS, YFSETQ. V was trimmed by 0 bases and J by 12 bases, leaving 7 bases between them. The CDR3 coding sequence is TGCGCCAGCAGCTTGGTAGGGACCGTCCTGACTTTC. Translating it yields CASSLVGTVLTF.